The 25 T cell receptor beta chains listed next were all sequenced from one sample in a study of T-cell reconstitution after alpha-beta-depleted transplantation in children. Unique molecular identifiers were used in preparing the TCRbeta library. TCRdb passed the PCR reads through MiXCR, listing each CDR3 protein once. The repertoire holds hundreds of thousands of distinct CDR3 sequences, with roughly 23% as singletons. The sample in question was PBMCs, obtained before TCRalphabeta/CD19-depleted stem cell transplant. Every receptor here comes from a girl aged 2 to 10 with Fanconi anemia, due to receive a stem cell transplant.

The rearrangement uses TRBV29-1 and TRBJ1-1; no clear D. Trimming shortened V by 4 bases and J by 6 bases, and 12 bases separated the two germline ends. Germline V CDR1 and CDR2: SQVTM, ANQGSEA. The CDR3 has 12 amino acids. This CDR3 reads CSVGAGRSEAFF. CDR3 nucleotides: TGCAGCGTTGGGGCAGGCCGCTCTGAAGCTTTCTTT.

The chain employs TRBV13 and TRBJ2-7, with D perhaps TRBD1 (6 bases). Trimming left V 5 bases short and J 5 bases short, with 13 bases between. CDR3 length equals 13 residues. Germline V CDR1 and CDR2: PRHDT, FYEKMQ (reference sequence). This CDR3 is CASSHRERHEQYF. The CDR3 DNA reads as TGTGCCAGCAGCCACAGGGAAAGGCACGAGCAGTACTTC. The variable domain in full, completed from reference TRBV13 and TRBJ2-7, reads AAGVIQSPRHLIKEKRETATLKCYPIPRHDTVYWYQQGPGQDPQFLISFYEKMQSDKGSIPDRFSAQQFSDYHSELNMSSLELGDSALYFCASSHRERHEQYFGPGTRLTVT.

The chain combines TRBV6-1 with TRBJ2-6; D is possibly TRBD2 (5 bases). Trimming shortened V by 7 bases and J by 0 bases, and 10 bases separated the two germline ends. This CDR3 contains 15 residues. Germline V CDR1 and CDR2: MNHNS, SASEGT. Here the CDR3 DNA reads TGTGCCAGCAACGGACTGATCTCTGGGGCCAACGTCCTGACTTTC. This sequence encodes CASNGLISGANVLTF.

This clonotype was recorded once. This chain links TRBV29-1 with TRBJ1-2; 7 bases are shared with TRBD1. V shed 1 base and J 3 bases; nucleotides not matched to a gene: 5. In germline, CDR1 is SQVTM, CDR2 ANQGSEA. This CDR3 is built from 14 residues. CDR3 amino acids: CSVEGATGDYGYTF. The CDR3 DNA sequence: TGCAGCGTTGAAGGGGCTACAGGGGACTATGGCTACACCTTC. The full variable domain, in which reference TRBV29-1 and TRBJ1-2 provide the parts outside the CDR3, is SAVISQKPSRDICQRGTSLTIQCQVDSQVTMMFWYRQQPGQSLTLIATANQGSEATYESGFVIDKFPISRPNLTFSTLTVSNMSPEDSSIYLCSVEGATGDYGYTFGSGTRLTVV.

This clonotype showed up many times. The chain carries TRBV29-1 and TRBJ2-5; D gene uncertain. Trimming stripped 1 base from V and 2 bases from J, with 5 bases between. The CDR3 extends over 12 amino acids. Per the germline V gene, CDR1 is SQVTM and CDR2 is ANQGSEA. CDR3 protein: CSVEASQETQYF. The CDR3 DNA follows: TGCAGCGTTGAAGCTTCACAAGAGACCCAGTACTTC.

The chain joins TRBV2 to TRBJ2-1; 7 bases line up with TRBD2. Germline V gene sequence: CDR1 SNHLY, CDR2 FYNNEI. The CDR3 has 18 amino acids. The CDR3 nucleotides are TGTACCCTCTGTTTAGATCCCGGAGGGCGGGAGTCCCCCAATGAGCAGTTCTTC. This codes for CTLCLDPGGRESPNEQFF.

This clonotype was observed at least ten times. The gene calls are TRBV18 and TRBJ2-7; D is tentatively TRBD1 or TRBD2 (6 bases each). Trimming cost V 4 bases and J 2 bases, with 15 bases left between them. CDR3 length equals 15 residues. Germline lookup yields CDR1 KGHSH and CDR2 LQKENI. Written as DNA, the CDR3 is TGTGCCAGCTCACAAGGGGGGCCGTCTCCCTACGAGCAGTACTTC. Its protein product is CASSQGGPSPYEQYF. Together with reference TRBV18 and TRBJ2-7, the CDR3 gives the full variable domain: NAGVMQNPRHLVRRRGQEARLRCSPMKGHSHVYWYRQLPEEGLKFMVYLQKENIIDESGMPKERFSAEFPKEGPSILRIQQVVRGDSAAYFCASSQGGPSPYEQYFGPGTRLTVT.

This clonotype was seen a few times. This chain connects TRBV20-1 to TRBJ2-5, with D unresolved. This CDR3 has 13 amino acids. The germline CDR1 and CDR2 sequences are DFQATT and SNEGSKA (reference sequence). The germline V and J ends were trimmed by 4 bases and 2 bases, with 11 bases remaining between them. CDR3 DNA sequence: TGCAGTGCTAATCGACATGTTCAAGAGACCCAGTACTTC. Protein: CSANRHVQETQYF.

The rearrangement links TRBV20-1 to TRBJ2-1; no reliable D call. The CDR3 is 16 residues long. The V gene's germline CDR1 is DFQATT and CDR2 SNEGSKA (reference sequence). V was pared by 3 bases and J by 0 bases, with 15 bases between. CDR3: CSARGRLKSSYNEQFF. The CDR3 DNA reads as TGCAGTGCTAGGGGAAGACTCAAGAGCTCCTACAATGAGCAGTTCTTC.

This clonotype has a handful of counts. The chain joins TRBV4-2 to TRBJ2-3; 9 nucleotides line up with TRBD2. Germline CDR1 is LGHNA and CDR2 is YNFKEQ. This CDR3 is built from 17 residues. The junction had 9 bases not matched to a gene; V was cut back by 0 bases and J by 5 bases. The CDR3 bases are TGTGCCAGCAGCCAAGAGTACTTAGCGGGGGAGGGAGATACGCAGTATTTT. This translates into CASSQEYLAGEGDTQYF.

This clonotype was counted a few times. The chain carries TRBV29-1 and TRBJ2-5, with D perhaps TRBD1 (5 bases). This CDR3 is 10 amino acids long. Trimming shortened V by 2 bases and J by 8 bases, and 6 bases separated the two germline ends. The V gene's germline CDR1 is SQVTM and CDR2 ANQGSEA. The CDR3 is CSVEQGTQYF. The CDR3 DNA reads TGCAGCGTTGAACAGGGAACCCAGTACTTC.

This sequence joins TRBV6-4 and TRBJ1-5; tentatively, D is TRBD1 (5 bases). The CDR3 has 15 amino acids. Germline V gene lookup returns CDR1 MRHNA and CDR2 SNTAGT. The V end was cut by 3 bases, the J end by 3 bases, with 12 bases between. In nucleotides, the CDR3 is TGTGCCAGCAGTGAGACGGGGCTCGACAATCAGCCCCAGCATTTT. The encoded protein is CASSETGLDNQPQHF.

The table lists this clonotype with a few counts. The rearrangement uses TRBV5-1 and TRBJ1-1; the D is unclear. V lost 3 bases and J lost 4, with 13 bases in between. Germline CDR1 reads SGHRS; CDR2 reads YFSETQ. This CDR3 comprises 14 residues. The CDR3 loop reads CASSSELVGTEAFF. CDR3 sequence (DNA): TGCGCCAGCAGCTCAGAACTGGTTGGCACTGAAGCTTTCTTT.

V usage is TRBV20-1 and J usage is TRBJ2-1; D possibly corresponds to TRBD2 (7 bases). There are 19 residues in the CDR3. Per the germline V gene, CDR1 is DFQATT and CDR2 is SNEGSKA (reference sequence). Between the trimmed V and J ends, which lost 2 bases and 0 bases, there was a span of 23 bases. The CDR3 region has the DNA TGCAGTGCTAGATTGGGGGGGGGCCCTGTAATAAGCTCCTACAATGAGCAGTTCTTC. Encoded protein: CSARLGGGPVISSYNEQFF.

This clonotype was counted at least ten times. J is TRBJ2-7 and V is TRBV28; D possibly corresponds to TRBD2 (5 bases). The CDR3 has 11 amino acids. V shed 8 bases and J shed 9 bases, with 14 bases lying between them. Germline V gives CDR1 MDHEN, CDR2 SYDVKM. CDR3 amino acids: CASGNVRGQYF. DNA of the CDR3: TGTGCCAGCGGGAATGTACGGGGGCAGTACTTC.

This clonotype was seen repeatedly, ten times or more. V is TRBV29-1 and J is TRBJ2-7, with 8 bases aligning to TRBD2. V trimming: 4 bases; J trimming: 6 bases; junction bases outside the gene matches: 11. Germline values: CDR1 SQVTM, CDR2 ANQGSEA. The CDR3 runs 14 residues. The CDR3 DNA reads TGCAGCGTTGGGGTGTCGGGAGGGCCGGGCGAGCAGTACTTC. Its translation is CSVGVSGGPGEQYF.

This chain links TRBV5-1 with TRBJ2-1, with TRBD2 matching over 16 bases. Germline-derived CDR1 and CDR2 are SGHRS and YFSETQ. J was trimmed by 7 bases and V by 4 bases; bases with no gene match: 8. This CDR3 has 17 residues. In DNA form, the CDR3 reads TGCGCCAGCAGCAAGGGACTAGCGGGGGGGCCTAGGAATGAGCAGTTCTTC. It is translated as CASSKGLAGGPRNEQFF.

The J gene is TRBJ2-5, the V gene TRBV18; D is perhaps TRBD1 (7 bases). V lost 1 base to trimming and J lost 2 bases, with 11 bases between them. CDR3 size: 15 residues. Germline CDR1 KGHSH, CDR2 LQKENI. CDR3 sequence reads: CASSPRQGGQETQYF. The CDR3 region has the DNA TGTGCCAGCTCACCACGCCAGGGGGGACAAGAGACCCAGTACTTC.

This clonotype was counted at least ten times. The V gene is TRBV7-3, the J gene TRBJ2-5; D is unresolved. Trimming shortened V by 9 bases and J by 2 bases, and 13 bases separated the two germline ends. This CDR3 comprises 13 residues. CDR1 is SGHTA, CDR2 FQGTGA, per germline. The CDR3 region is CASSQRRQETQYF. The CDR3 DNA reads TGTGCCAGTTCCCAACGCAGGCAAGAGACCCAGTACTTC.

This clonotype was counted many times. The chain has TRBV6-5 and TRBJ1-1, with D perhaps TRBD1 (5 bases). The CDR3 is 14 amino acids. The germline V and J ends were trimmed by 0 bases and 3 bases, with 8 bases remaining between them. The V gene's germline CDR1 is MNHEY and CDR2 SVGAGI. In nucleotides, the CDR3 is TGTGCCAGCAGTTACTCGGGGGTCTACACTGAAGCTTTCTTT. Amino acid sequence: CASSYSGVYTEAFF.

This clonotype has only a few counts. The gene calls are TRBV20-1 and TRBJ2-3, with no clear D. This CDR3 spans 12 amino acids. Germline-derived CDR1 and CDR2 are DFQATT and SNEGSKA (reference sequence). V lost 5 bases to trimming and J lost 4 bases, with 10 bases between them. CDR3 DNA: TGCAGTGCTTTGTTCAGCGCAGATACGCAGTATTTT. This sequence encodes CSALFSADTQYF.

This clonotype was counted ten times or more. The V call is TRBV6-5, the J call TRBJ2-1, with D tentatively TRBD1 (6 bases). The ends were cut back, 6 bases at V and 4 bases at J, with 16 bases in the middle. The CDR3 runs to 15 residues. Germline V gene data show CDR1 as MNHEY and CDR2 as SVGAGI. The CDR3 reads CASRPATGRYNEQFF. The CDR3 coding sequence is TGTGCCAGCAGACCAGCCACAGGGAGATACAATGAGCAGTTCTTC.

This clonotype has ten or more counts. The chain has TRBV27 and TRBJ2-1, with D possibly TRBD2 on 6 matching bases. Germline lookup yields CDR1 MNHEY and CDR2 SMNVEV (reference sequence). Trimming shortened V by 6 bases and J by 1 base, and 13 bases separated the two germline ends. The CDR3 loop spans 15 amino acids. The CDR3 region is CASSLTSRSYNEQFF. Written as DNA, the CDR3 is TGTGCCAGCAGCTTGACTAGTCGGTCCTACAATGAGCAGTTCTTC.

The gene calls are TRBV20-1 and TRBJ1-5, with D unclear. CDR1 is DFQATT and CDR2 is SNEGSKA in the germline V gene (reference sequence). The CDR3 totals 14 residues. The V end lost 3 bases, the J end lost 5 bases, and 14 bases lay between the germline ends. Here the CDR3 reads CSARYFGGDQPQHF. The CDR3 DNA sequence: TGCAGTGCTAGGTATTTCGGCGGCGATCAGCCCCAGCATTTT.

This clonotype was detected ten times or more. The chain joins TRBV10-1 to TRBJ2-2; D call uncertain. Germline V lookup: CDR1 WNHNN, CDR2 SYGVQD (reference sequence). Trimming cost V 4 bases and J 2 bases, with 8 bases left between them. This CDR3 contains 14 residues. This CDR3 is CASSGTANTGELFF. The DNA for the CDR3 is TGCGCCAGCAGTGGGACGGCCAACACCGGGGAGCTGTTTTTT.